The 4 T cell receptor beta chains in this list originate from one sample, sequenced in a study of blood T cell repertoires in COVID-19. Data came from immunoSEQ multiplex PCR; TCRdb stores just in-frame clones and leaves some out. The sample includes about 150,000 clones, 70% to 80% of them seen just once. Sequences were obtained from peripheral blood. All receptors come from a man aged 50-60 years with acute or convalescent COVID-19.

The V and J genes are TRBV19 and TRBJ2-1; D gene ambiguous. Trimming stripped 9 bases from V and 2 bases from J, with 14 bases between. Looked up from germline, CDR1 is LNHDA and CDR2 is SQIVND (reference sequence). The CDR3 contains 14 residues. CDR3 sequence (DNA): TGTGCCAGCAGAGAGACACCTACCTACAATGAGCAGTTCTTC. This sequence encodes CASRETPTYNEQFF.

The chain uses TRBV30 and TRBJ2-1; no firm D call. The germline V gene encodes CDR1 GTSNPN and CDR2 SVGIG (reference sequence). V was trimmed by 8 bases and J by 1 base, leaving 18 bases between them. The CDR3 covers 15 residues. In nucleotides, the CDR3 is TGTGCCGGGTCCTCTGGGCGAACTTCCTACAATGAGCAGTTCTTC. This sequence encodes CAGSSGRTSYNEQFF.

V usage is TRBV5-1 and J usage is TRBJ2-3; 10 bases align to TRBD2. The germline CDR1 and CDR2 sequences are SGHRS and YFSETQ. With 5 bases clipped from V and 3 bases from J, the junction kept 9 bases outside the gene matches. This CDR3 region has 16 residues. Here the CDR3 DNA reads TGCGCCAGCAGTCGTAGCGGGGGGTTTGGGACAGATACGCAGTATTTT. This codes for CASSRSGGFGTDTQYF.

The chain is built from TRBV20-1 and TRBJ1-6; D not resolved. Trimming took off 6 bases at V and 14 bases at J, with 11 bases between the two ends. In germline, CDR1 is DFQATT, CDR2 SNEGSKA (reference sequence). The CDR3 extends over 10 amino acids. This CDR3 reads CSARGLALHF. DNA of the CDR3: TGCAGTGCCCGAGGGCTAGCCCTCCACTTT.